This TCR beta chain was identified in a study of blood T cell repertoires in COVID-19. At the level of the study: The study drew acute and convalescent COVID-19 samples from the United States, Italy and Spain. PBMCs, B-cell-depleted T cells, or T cells were the source of the cDNA or gDNA that made up the material.

The CDR3 is 15 residues long. Germline loops: CDR1 SGHVS, CDR2 FQNEAQ. Unmatched junction bases numbered 2, after V lost 4 bases and J lost 0 bases. As processed by the authors: Cell counts per sample came from amplifying reference gene primers. Assay: immunoSEQ multiplex PCR; the TCRdb copy retains only in-frame clones and omits some. V and J calls and clone size come straight from that table; D and trimming were deduced from the DNA. Of over 110,000 clones in the sample, about 87% were seen once. The V and J genes are TRBV7-8 and TRBJ2-2; 7 nucleotides line up with TRBD1. This sequence was found in a woman between 50 and 59 years old with acute or convalescent COVID-19. Sample: peripheral blood. The CDR3 sequence is CASSWGQPNTGELFF. CDR3 sequence (DNA): TGTGCCAGCAGCTGGGGACAGCCGAACACCGGGGAGCTGTTTTTT.